Reported below is one TCR beta chain. Its antigen is as yet unknown. A much larger clone sits a single nucleotide away, making a read error possible. A single record per CDR3 protein comes from TCRdb applying MiXCR to the PCR reads. The sample carries approximately 680,000 distinct CDR3 sequences, roughly 23% recorded once. This sample stems from a study of molecular identifiers for immune sequencing clone quantification. This CDR3 has 15 residues. Germline V gene data show CDR1 as LNHDA and CDR2 as SQIVND (reference sequence). The V end was cut by 2 bases, the J end by 3 bases, with 13 bases between. Findings and caveats of the study: Highly expanded clone sizes could end up underestimated if a barcode were shared by identical TCR molecules. Clones exceeding 20 RNA copies carried over 99% of effector molecules but under 1% of naive-cell molecules.

Isolation of naive CD8 T cells was achieved by sorting on a CD8+CD4-CCR7+CD45RA+ phenotype. Material for sequencing was naive CD8+ T cells from blood, with Jurkat cell RNA spiked in. Described subset: FACS-sorted CD8+CD4-CCR7+CD45RA+ naive T cells. This chain connects TRBV19 to TRBJ1-1; tentatively, D is TRBD1 (6 bases). This receptor was obtained from a human donor in good health. Some libraries in this study had Jurkat cell RNA spiked in. The CDR3 nucleotides are TGTGCCAGTAGTATAAATCGGGGGGCGTACACTGAAGCTTTCTTT. It codes for CASSINRGAYTEAFF.